A selection of T cell receptor beta chains follows, all from one sample in a study of T cell responses to AZD1222 COVID-19 vaccine. Method: immunoSEQ multiplex PCR; TCRdb's copy keeps in-frame clones and lacks some. This table holds about 59,000 clones, nearly 90% found once. This specimen consisted of peripheral blood, obtained 28 days after the second AZD1222 dose. These receptors were collected from an adult who received the AZD1222 COVID-19 vaccine. CDR3s include the opening cysteine and the closing phenylalanine or tryptophan. The D gene is left open where the match is weak. Size tells how often a clone was seen (once, few, many) or the class of an expanded clone, and some rows leave it out.

size,V,J,D,CDR3,DNA
.,TRBV10-3,TRBJ2-3,TRBD2,CAIAGDTDTQYF,TGTGCCATCGCGGGGGACACAGATACGCAGTATTTT
once,TRBV12-3/TRBV12-4,TRBJ1-2,.,CASSRDTLYGYTF,TGTGCCAGCAGTCGGGACACCCTATATGGCTACACCTTC
.,TRBV19,TRBJ2-6,.,CASSTPGGLGANVLTF,TGTGCCAGTAGTACCCCGGGGGGCTTGGGGGCCAACGTCCTGACTTTC
once,TRBV6-1,TRBJ2-2,TRBD1,CASRRQGANTGELFF,TGTGCCAGCAGGCGACAGGGGGCGAACACCGGGGAGCTGTTTTTT
.,TRBV5-1,TRBJ1-1,.,CASREQVLNTEAFF,TGCGCCAGCAGAGAACAGGTCCTTAACACTGAAGCTTTCTTT
.,TRBV10-3,TRBJ2-2,TRBD1,CAIRGTGLGDVTGELFF,TGTGCCATCAGAGGGACAGGGCTAGGGGACGTCACCGGGGAGCTGTTTTTT
.,TRBV19,TRBJ2-3,.,CASTGVATDTQYF,TGTGCCAGTACGGGGGTCGCGACAGATACGCAGTATTTT
.,TRBV9,TRBJ2-7,TRBD1,CASSPGQGTPYEQYF,TGTGCCAGCAGCCCGGGACAGGGGACTCCCTACGAGCAGTACTTC
.,TRBV3-1/TRBV3-2,TRBJ2-5,TRBD2,CASSQAGTSGGRGTQYF,TGTGCCAGCAGCCAAGCCGGGACTAGCGGAGGAAGGGGGACCCAGTACTTC
.,TRBV5-1,TRBJ1-1,TRBD1,CASSTTTGETEAFF,TGCGCCAGCAGCACGACGACAGGGGAAACTGAAGCTTTCTTT
.,TRBV4-2,TRBJ1-5,.,CASSQVERNQPQHF,TGTGCCAGCAGCCAAGTAGAGAGAAATCAGCCCCAGCATTTT
.,TRBV28,TRBJ1-1,.,CASSLDQGNTEAFF,TGTGCCAGCAGTTTAGACCAGGGAAACACTGAAGCTTTCTTT
few,TRBV6-5,TRBJ1-2,TRBD1,CASNQGANGYTF,TGTGCCAGCAACCAGGGGGCGAACGGCTACACCTTC
.,TRBV6-2/TRBV6-3,TRBJ2-7,TRBD2,CASSSLAGGYEQYF,TGTGCCAGCAGCTCCTTAGCGGGGGGCTACGAGCAGTACTTC
.,TRBV7-8,TRBJ2-7,.,CASSYRSYEQYF,TGTGCCAGCAGCTATCGGTCCTACGAGCAGTACTTC
.,TRBV27,TRBJ1-2,.,CASRTVGGYTF,TGTGCCAGCAGGACAGTAGGGGGCTACACCTTC
.,TRBV6-5,TRBJ1-4,.,CASSYMDRDNEKLFF,TGTGCCAGCAGTTACATGGACAGAGATAATGAAAAACTGTTTTTT
.,TRBV29-1,TRBJ1-1,.,CSVRQVNTEAFF,TGCAGCGTTAGACAGGTGAACACTGAAGCTTTCTTT
once,TRBV25-1,TRBJ1-3,.,CASSLPGPRNTIYF,TGTGCCAGCAGTCTCCCGGGACCCCGAAACACCATATATTTT
.,TRBV9,TRBJ1-4,.,CASSVAGAGMDEKLFF,TGTGCCAGCAGCGTAGCGGGGGCTGGCATGGATGAAAAACTGTTTTTT
.,TRBV7-9,TRBJ2-6,.,CASSLRQGFSGANVLTF,TGTGCCAGCAGCTTACGTCAGGGATTCTCTGGGGCCAACGTCCTGACTTTC
.,TRBV5-1,TRBJ1-6,.,CASSPGSPQITNSPLHF,TGCGCCAGCAGCCCCGGTAGCCCTCAGATTACTAATTCACCCCTCCACTTT
.,TRBV4-1,TRBJ2-1,.,CASSQGGSYNEQFF,TGCGCCAGCAGCCAAGGGGGCTCCTACAATGAGCAGTTCTTC
.,TRBV6-5,TRBJ2-7,TRBD2,CASSYSSTGRAYEQYF,TGTGCCAGCAGTTACTCGAGTACGGGGAGGGCCTACGAGCAGTACTTC
once,TRBV11-2,TRBJ1-4,TRBD1,CASSPGGQGKEGLFF,TGTGCCAGCAGCCCCGGGGGACAGGGAAAAGAAGGACTGTTTTTT
.,TRBV3-1/TRBV3-2,TRBJ1-2,.,CASSQYRDGYTF,TGTGCCAGCAGCCAGTACAGGGACGGCTACACCTTC
.,TRBV12-3/TRBV12-4,TRBJ1-3,.,CASSTDGGNTIYF,TGTGCCAGCAGTACCGACGGGGGAAACACCATATATTTT
.,TRBV28,TRBJ2-1,.,CASSSPPALIEQFF,TGTGCCAGCAGTTCCCCCCCGGCTCTAATTGAGCAGTTCTTC
.,TRBV19,TRBJ1-5,.,CASEKGIRGDQPQHF,TGTGCCAGTGAAAAGGGGATAAGGGGTGATCAGCCCCAGCATTTT
.,TRBV9,TRBJ1-2,.,CASSVAVRDYGYTF,TGTGCCAGCAGCGTAGCTGTACGGGACTATGGCTACACCTTC
.,TRBV28,TRBJ1-2,.,CASSLVRTSGYTF,TGTGCCAGCAGTTTGGTCCGAACCTCCGGCTACACCTTC
.,TRBV10-3,TRBJ1-2,.,CAISEVGRYGYTF,TGTGCCATCAGTGAAGTAGGGCGCTATGGCTACACCTTC
.,TRBV7-9,TRBJ2-5,TRBD1,CASSLGTGGQETQYF,TGTGCCAGCAGCTTAGGGACAGGAGGCCAAGAGACCCAGTACTTC
.,TRBV4-1,TRBJ1-3,.,CASSQEELSGNTIYF,TGCGCCAGCAGCCAAGAGGAGTTAAGTGGAAACACCATATATTTT
.,TRBV5-4,TRBJ2-3,TRBD2,CASSVGGSTDTQYF,TGTGCCAGCAGCGTCGGGGGGAGCACAGATACGCAGTATTTT
.,TRBV5-1,TRBJ1-1,TRBD1,CASSRIPGTELRTEAFF,TGCGCCAGCAGCCGGATCCCCGGGACAGAGTTACGGACTGAAGCTTTCTTT